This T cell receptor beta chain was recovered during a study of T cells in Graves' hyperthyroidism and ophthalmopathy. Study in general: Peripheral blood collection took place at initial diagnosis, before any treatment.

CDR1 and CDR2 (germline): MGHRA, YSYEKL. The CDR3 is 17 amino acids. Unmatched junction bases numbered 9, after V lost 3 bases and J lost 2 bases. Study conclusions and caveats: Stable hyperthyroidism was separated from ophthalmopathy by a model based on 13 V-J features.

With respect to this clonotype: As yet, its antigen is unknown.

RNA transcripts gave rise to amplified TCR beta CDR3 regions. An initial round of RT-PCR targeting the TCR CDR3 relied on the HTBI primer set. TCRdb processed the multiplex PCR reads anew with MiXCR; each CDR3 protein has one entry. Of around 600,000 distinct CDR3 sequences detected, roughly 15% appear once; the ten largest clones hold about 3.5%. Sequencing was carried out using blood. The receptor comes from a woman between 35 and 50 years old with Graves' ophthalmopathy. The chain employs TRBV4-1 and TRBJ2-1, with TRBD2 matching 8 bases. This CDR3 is CASSHGTSGGTYNEQFF. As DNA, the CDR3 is TGCGCCAGCAGCCACGGAACTAGCGGAGGGACCTACAATGAGCAGTTCTTC.